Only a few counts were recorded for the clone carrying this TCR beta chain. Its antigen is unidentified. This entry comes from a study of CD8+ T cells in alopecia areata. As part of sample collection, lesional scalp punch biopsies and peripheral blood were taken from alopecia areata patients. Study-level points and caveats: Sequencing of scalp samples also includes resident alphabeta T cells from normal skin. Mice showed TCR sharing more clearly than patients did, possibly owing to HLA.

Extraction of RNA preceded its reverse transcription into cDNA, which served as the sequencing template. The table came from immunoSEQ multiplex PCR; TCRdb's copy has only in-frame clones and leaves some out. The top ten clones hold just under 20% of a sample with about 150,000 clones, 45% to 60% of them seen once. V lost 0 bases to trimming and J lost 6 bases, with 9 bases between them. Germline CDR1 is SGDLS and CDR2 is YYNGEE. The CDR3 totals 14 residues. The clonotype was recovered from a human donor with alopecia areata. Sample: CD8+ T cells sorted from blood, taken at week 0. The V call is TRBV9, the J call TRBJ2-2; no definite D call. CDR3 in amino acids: CASSVGVLPGELFF. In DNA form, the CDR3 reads TGTGCCAGCAGCGTAGGAGTGCTACCCGGGGAGCTGTTTTTT.